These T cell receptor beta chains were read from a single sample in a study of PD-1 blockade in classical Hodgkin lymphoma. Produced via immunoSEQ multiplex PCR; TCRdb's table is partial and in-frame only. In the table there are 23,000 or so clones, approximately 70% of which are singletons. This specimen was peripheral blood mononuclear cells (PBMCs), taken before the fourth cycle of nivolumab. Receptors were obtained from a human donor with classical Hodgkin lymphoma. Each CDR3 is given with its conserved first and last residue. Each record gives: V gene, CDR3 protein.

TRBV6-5	CASSTPGTVGTQYF
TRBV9	CASTQSGTGGAGELFF
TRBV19	CASSNRDSGNTIYF
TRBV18	CASSVDRGYEQYF
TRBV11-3	CASSALWDSINEKLFF
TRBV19	CASSNPSGVYNEQFF
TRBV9	CASSPGTAYGYTF
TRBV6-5	CAVAVGTNEKLFF
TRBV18	CASSSGVLGPLGYTF
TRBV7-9	CAILAEATDTQYF
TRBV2	CASSAGQYGYTF
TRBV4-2	CASSQQQGASGNTIYF
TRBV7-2	CASSYRPGETQYF
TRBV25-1	CASSEYRDNSPLHF
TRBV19	CASSSEARDTQYF
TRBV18	CASSPVGQGARTDTQYF
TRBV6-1	CASSRQVSGANVLTF
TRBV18	CASSQGLEDEKLFF
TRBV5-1	CASSAGGFPTEAFF
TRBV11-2	CASSLDRGRGYTF
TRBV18	CASSPTGQGAANTEAFF
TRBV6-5	CASSDPGDPNYGYTF
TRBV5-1	CASSLARGRGDTQYF
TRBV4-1	CASSQHKAEAFF
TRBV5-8	CASSFGGGAYEQYF